A selection of T cell receptor beta chains follows, all from one sample in a study of shared clonotypes between healthy human individuals. Assay used: immunoSEQ multiplex PCR; TCRdb lists only in-frame clones, some missing. This sample carries some 1.5 million clones, around 97% of them seen once, and the ten largest clones take about 1%. Sequencing was carried out using naive CD4+ T cells sorted from blood. The receptors come from a young man in good health. The CDR3 runs from the conserved cysteine through the conserved F or W. The D gene is left open where the match is weak. Size tells how often a clone was seen (once, few, many) or the class of an expanded clone, and some rows leave it out.

clone size	V gene	J gene	D gene	CDR3 DNA	CDR3 protein
NA	TRBV9	TRBJ2-1	NA	TGTGCCAGCAGCAAGGGGTATGAGCAGTTCTTC	CASSKGYEQFF
few	TRBV9	TRBJ2-7	NA	TGTGCCAGCAGCGTAGCGTGGTCCTTTCCCGACGAGCAGTACTTC	CASSVAWSFPDEQYF
NA	TRBV28	TRBJ1-5	TRBD1	TGTGCCAGCGGGGTACAGGGGCGATATCAGCCCCAGCATTTT	CASGVQGRYQPQHF
once	TRBV25-1	TRBJ2-2	TRBD2	TGTGCCAGCAGTGGACTAGCGGGAGGGCCTCGGTATACCGGGGAGCTGTTTTTT	CASSGLAGGPRYTGELFF
once	TRBV7-9	TRBJ2-2	TRBD1	TGTGCCAGCAGGTACAACCCAGGGACAGGGGGCACCGGGGAGCTGTTTTTT	CASRYNPGTGGTGELFF
NA	TRBV6-6	TRBJ2-3	NA	TGTGCCAGCAAGGACAGTTTCACAGATACGCAGTATTTT	CASKDSFTDTQYF
NA	TRBV6-5	TRBJ2-7	NA	TGTGCCAGCAGTGCGCCCGTCGAGCAGTACTTC	CASSAPVEQYF
NA	TRBV9	TRBJ2-1	TRBD1	TGTGCCAGCAGCGGGCACCGGGACAGGGGTATGAATGAGCAGTTCTTC	CASSGHRDRGMNEQFF
NA	TRBV6-6	TRBJ1-1	TRBD1	TGTGCCAGCAGTTACTCTTTAGACAGGGCTCGTACTGAAGCTTTCTTT	CASSYSLDRARTEAFF
NA	TRBV4-3	TRBJ1-3	NA	TGCGCCAGCAGCCAAGATGACCGACAGGCTGGAAACACCATATATTTT	CASSQDDRQAGNTIYF
NA	TRBV27	TRBJ2-7	NA	TGTGCCGTAGGAGGTAGCCGTTACTCCTACGAGCAGTACTTC	CAVGGSRYSYEQYF
once	TRBV6-1	TRBJ2-7	NA	TGTGCCAGCAGTTTATCCGGAGTTTCCTACGAGCAGTACTTC	CASSLSGVSYEQYF
NA	TRBV5-1	TRBJ2-7	TRBD2	TGCGCCAGCAGCGGGACTAGCTACGAGCAGTACTTC	CASSGTSYEQYF
NA	TRBV18	TRBJ2-5	TRBD2	TGTGCCAGCTCACCCCCTAGCGGGGAGACCCAGTACTTC	CASSPPSGETQYF
NA	TRBV5-5	TRBJ1-1	TRBD1	TGTGCCAGCGGACAGGGGTATGGCGGTAGCACTGAAGCTTTCTTT	CASGQGYGGSTEAFF
NA	TRBV5-1	TRBJ2-7	NA	TGCGCCAGCAGCGTTAACGGACAGTACGAGCAGTACTTC	CASSVNGQYEQYF
NA	TRBV7-3	TRBJ2-1	TRBD1	TGTGCCAGCAGCCTCGCCGGGACAGGGTTATACAATGAGCAGTTCTTC	CASSLAGTGLYNEQFF
NA	TRBV19	TRBJ1-4	NA	TGTGCCAGTAGTATTTTCGGGGGCGATAATGAAAAACTGTTTTTT	CASSIFGGDNEKLFF
NA	TRBV5-1	TRBJ2-7	TRBD2	TGCGCCAGCAGCTCCCATTTTCCAGCGGGAAGCCTGAGCTCCTACGAGCAGTACTTC	CASSSHFPAGSLSSYEQYF
NA	TRBV19	TRBJ2-7	NA	TGTGCCAGTAGTATAGGGTTGGGGGGACACTACGAGCAGTACTTC	CASSIGLGGHYEQYF
NA	TRBV7-9	TRBJ2-1	TRBD1	TGTGCCAGCAGCCTACGGGACAGGGGGCTTAATGAGCAGTTCTTC	CASSLRDRGLNEQFF
NA	TRBV6-6	TRBJ2-1	NA	TGTGCCAGCAGTCCTTTGGGACTTCCATCCTACAATGAGCAGTTCTTC	CASSPLGLPSYNEQFF
NA	TRBV11-2	TRBJ2-2	NA	TGTGCCAGCAGCTTAGCCCCCCACGGGGAGCTGTTTTTT	CASSLAPHGELFF
NA	TRBV20-1	TRBJ1-1	NA	TGCAGTGCCCGAGGAGGTCCTGAAGCTTTCTTT	CSARGGPEAFF
NA	TRBV7-9	TRBJ1-1	NA	TGTGCCAGCACTCGGGGCTCGCACGAGGAAGCTTTCTTT	CASTRGSHEEAFF
NA	TRBV27	TRBJ1-5	NA	TGTGCCAGCGGAGTTGGCAATCAGCCCCAGCATTTT	CASGVGNQPQHF
NA	TRBV11-3	TRBJ1-1	NA	TGTGCCAGCAGCGGGGGCGTAGGCGCAGGGGTGAACACTGAAGCTTTCTTT	CASSGGVGAGVNTEAFF
NA	TRBV9	TRBJ2-7	NA	TGTGCCAGCAGCACCAGGTGGAGTTCCCACGAGCAGTACTTC	CASSTRWSSHEQYF
NA	TRBV7-9	TRBJ2-3	NA	TGTGCCAGCAGCCCCCGGAGTCGGAGGCCCCTTAGCACAGATACGCAGTATTTT	CASSPRSRRPLSTDTQYF
NA	TRBV4-1	TRBJ2-3	TRBD2	TGCGCCAGCAGCCAAGTTCCGGGAGGTTCAGATACGCAGTATTTT	CASSQVPGGSDTQYF
NA	TRBV11-2	TRBJ1-2	NA	TGTGCCAGCAGCCTAACTGGGGGGAACTATGGCTACACCTTC	CASSLTGGNYGYTF
NA	TRBV29-1	TRBJ2-3	NA	TGCAGCGCAGCGAGGGGCTTAGCAGATACGCAGTATTTT	CSAARGLADTQYF
NA	TRBV10-3	TRBJ2-3	NA	TGTGCCATCAGTGATACAGGGCAGGATCTCCGCAATACGCAGTATTTT	CAISDTGQDLRNTQYF
once	TRBV11-2	TRBJ2-7	NA	TGTGCCAGCAGCTTAGTTTTTTACAGCTACGAGCAGTACTTC	CASSLVFYSYEQYF
NA	TRBV7-2	TRBJ2-7	NA	TGTGCCAGCAGCTCGCCGGAGGCCTTTCGTAATACCTACGAGCAGTACTTC	CASSSPEAFRNTYEQYF
NA	TRBV28	TRBJ2-7	TRBD2	TGTGCCAGCAGACCAGCGGGAGGGCCGTTATACGAGCAGTACTTC	CASRPAGGPLYEQYF
NA	TRBV29-1	TRBJ2-7	NA	TGCAGCGTTATCCGGGGACGAACCTACGAGCAGTACTTC	CSVIRGRTYEQYF
once	TRBV19	TRBJ1-5	TRBD1	TGTGCCAGCCTAGCCGACAGGGCCGGGGATCAGCCCCAGCATTTT	CASLADRAGDQPQHF
NA	TRBV6-5	TRBJ1-1	TRBD1	TGTGCCAGCATCGACCCGGACAGGGGGAACACTGAAGCTTTCTTT	CASIDPDRGNTEAFF
NA	TRBV2	TRBJ2-1	TRBD2	TGTGCCAGCAGTGGTCCCAATTTGGCGGGAGGATACAATGAGCAGTTCTTC	CASSGPNLAGGYNEQFF
NA	TRBV27	TRBJ2-7	TRBD1	TGTGCCAGCCGATTGTGGGGGACAGGAGGGTCCGAGCAGTACTTC	CASRLWGTGGSEQYF